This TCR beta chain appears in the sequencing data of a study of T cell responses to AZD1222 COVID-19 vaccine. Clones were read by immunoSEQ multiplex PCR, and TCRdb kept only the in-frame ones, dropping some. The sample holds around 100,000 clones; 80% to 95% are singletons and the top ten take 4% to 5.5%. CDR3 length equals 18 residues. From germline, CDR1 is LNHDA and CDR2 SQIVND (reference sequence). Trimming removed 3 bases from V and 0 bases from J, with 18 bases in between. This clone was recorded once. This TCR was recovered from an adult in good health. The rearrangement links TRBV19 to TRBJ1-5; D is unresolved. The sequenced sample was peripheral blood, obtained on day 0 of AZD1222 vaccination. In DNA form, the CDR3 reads TGTGCCAGTAGTATTGGGGAGGGATACCATTATAGCAATCAGCCCCAGCATTTT. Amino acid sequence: CASSIGEGYHYSNQPQHF.